The entry below describes one T cell receptor beta chain. The target of this receptor is not known. Base qualities are not at hand, and no much larger clone is one base apart. The trial excluded patients who had a history of autoimmune disease or were on systemic immunosuppression. Peripheral blood for TCR sequencing was collected from all dose cohorts at baseline, on cycle 4 day 1, and on cycle 7 day 1. Samples came from an open-label, multicenter, first-in-human phase I dose-escalation trial of ivuxolimab. Adults with locally advanced or metastatic head and neck squamous cell, hepatocellular, melanoma or renal cell carcinoma were enrolled in the trial. CD4+ and CD8+ T cells were sorted separately from peripheral blood before TCR sequencing. Genomic DNA was extracted from sorted cells for sequencing of the TCRbeta CDR3 region. The immunoSEQ Assay was used to sequence the TCRbeta CDR3 regions. TCRdb took over this immuneACCESS table, retaining in-frame rearrangements with V and J assigned. Such tables are incomplete; in checked studies, under half of the missing clones stem from an unresolved V gene, and the remainder is unexplained. Counted in this sample were 45,000 to 60,000 clones; approximately 93% of them appeared once. The ten largest make up 10% to 15% of the sample.

The data originate from a study of OX40 agonist ivuxolimab in advanced cancers. Regarding the complete study: Ivuxolimab was an agonistic, fully human IgG2 monoclonal antibody directed against OX40 (CD134), a costimulatory receptor. Intravenous ivuxolimab was administered to patients every 2 weeks at six dose levels: 0.01, 0.1, 0.3, 1.5, 3 and 10 mg/kg. Three dose-escalation patients achieved partial responses, one with hepatocellular carcinoma and two with cutaneous melanoma. Of the 50 to 55 dose-escalation patients, hepatocellular carcinoma was present in roughly 19, melanoma in approximately 15, renal cell carcinoma in 9 and head and neck cancer in 9. In the dose-escalation cohort, roughly 80% of patients were male, and the mean age was around 60 years, with a range of roughly 20 to 79. The point of sequencing TCRbeta in the periphery was to test whether ivuxolimab changed TCR sequence diversity and drove clonal T-cell expansion. Prior anti-PD-1, anti-PD-L1 or anti-CTLA-4 therapy was permitted, and checkpoint inhibitors had been received by 40% to 50% of dose-escalation patients. The paper covers the monotherapy dose-escalation part of the phase I ivuxolimab trial, which included N of about 50 patients.

Paper-wide results and their limitations: Partial responders in the 0.1-3.0 mg/kg groups had among the lowest normalized peripheral clonal expansion, especially among CD8+ T cells. After ivuxolimab, more expanded clones were found on average in CD8+ T cells than in CD4+ T cells. Which antigens the clonally expanded peripheral T cells were specific for was not determined. Clonal expansion of both CD4+ and CD8+ blood T cells was observed from baseline to week 6 at doses 0.1 to 3.0 mg/kg. Low levels of normalized T-cell clonal expansion were also seen in some patients who did not respond.

The receptor's source is an adult with an advanced solid tumor such as melanoma, head and neck, liver or kidney cancer. Material: CD4+ or CD8+ T cells sorted from blood, obtained in a trial of the OX40 agonist ivuxolimab.

The bases read TGTGCCAGCAGTTACTTCCGTGGCAATCAGCCCCAGCATTTT. It codes for CASSYFRGNQPQHF. Here the chain combines TRBV6-5 and TRBJ1-5; the D gene identity is not certain. CDR3 length: 14 amino acids, cysteine to phenylalanine. The sequence is cut down to CDR3 DNA, 42 bases in frame from base 1. The germline V gene gives CDR1 as MNHEY and CDR2 as SVGAGI. V loses 1 base of germline sequence and J loses 2 bases, and the interval between the two ends is 6 bases.